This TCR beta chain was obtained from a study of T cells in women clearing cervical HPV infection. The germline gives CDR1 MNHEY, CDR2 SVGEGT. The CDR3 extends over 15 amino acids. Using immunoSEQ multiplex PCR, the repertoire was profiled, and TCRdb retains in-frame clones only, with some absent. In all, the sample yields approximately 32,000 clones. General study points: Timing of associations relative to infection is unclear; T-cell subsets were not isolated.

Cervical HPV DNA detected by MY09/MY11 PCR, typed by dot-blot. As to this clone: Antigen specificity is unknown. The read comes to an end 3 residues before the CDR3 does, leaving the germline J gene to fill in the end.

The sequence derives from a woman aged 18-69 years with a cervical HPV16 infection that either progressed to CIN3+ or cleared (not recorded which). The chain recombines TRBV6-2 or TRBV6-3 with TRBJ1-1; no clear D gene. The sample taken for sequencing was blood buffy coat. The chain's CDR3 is CASSYSPGGGEKAFF. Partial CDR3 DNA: TGTGCCAGCAGTTATAGTCCAGGTGGTGGTGAAAAA.